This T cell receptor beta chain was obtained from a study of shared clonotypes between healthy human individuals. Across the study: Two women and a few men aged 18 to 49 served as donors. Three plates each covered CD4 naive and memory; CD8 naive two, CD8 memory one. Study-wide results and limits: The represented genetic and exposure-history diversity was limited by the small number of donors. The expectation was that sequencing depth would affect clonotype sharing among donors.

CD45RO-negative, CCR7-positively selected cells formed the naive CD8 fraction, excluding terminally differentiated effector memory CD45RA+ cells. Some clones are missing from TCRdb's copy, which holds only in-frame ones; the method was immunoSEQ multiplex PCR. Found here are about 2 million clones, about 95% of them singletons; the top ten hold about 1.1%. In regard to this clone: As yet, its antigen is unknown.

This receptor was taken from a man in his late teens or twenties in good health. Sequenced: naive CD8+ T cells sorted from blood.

CDR3 DNA: TGTGCCAGCTCACCACTAAGTAGAGACAGGGAAGAATTCTATGGCTACACCTTC. Its protein product is CASSPLSRDREEFYGYTF. This sequence joins TRBV18 and TRBJ1-2; 7 bases agree with TRBD1. Germline CDR1 and CDR2: KGHSH and LQKENI. The length of the CDR3 is 18 residues. V trimming: 1 base; J trimming: 4 bases; junction bases outside the gene matches: 15.